One and the same sample provided the 20 T cell receptor beta chains below, sequenced in a study of T cell responses to AZD1222 COVID-19 vaccine. The method was immunoSEQ multiplex PCR; TCRdb's version includes in-frame clones alone and lacks a portion of them. The sample yields roughly 170,000 clones, 85% to 95% seen once. The source material was peripheral blood, sampled 28 days after the second AZD1222 dose. Receptors originate from an adult who received the AZD1222 COVID-19 vaccine.

The chain joins TRBV5-4 to TRBJ2-1, with TRBD2 identical over 8 bases. The J segment lost 9 bases and the V segment lost 2 bases, leaving 4 bases of the junction unmatched. There are 13 residues in the CDR3. Germline CDR1 SGHNT, CDR2 YYREEE (reference sequence). CDR3 protein: CASSFGLAGEQFF. The CDR3, as DNA: TGTGCCAGCAGCTTCGGACTAGCTGGTGAGCAGTTCTTC.

The rearrangement uses TRBV15 and TRBJ2-6; D ambiguous. The CDR3 consists of 13 residues. Trimming took 8 bases from V and 0 from J, leaving 5 bases between them. CDR1 and CDR2 from the germline V gene are LNHNV and YYDKDF (reference sequence). CDR3: CATRGSGANVLTF. CDR3 DNA: TGTGCCACCCGAGGCTCTGGGGCCAACGTCCTGACTTTC.

This clone was recorded only once. V is TRBV4-2 and J is TRBJ2-7, with a tentative D call TRBD2 (5 bases). The CDR3 consists of 15 residues. The germline V and J ends were trimmed by 0 bases and 5 bases, with 14 bases remaining between them. Germline-derived CDR1 and CDR2 are LGHNA and YNFKEQ. CDR3 sequence: CASSQDTTSGDEQYF. The CDR3 bases are TGTGCCAGCAGCCAAGATACTACCTCCGGGGACGAGCAGTACTTC.

This clone was detected only once. This rearrangement joins TRBV30 to TRBJ1-3; no definite D call. The germline V gene encodes CDR1 GTSNPN and CDR2 SVGIG (reference sequence). V lost 6 bases, J lost 4 bases, and 13 bases lay in between. CDR3 size: 13 residues. In DNA, the CDR3 is TGTGCCTGTCGGGCCCTCTCGGGAAACACCATATATTTT. Protein sequence: CACRALSGNTIYF.

The chain is built from TRBV5-1 and TRBJ2-2; D is unresolved. V gave up 4 bases and J gave up 0 bases, with 13 bases separating them. In germline, CDR1 is SGHRS, CDR2 YFSETQ. The CDR3 loop spans 16 amino acids. The CDR3 bases are TGCGCCAGCAGCGCAACCCGGGCCGCGAACACCGGGGAGCTGTTTTTT. This encodes CASSATRAANTGELFF.

The CDR3 sequence: CASSFMGELFF. CDR3 DNA: TGTGCCAGCAGTTTCATGGGGGAGCTGTTTTTT. The chain links TRBV12-3 or TRBV12-4 to TRBJ2-2; no firm D call. V was cut by 3 bases and J by 8 bases, with 4 bases left in between. This CDR3 comprises 11 residues.

The V call is TRBV3-1 (or the pseudogene TRBV3-2), the J call TRBJ1-1; D is uncertain. From germline, CDR1 is LGHDT and CDR2 YNNKEL (reference sequence). This CDR3 contains 12 residues. V lost 6 bases and J 5 bases, leaving 10 bases between the germline ends. The CDR3: CASSSTWTEAFF. CDR3 DNA sequence: TGTGCCAGCAGTTCCACTTGGACTGAAGCTTTCTTT.

The chain has TRBV28 and TRBJ1-5, with TRBD1 matching 7 bases. Germline trimming cut 1 base from V and 5 bases from J; bases unmatched to any gene: 8. Germline CDR1 and CDR2: MDHEN and SYDVKM. This CDR3 has 16 residues. The CDR3 sequence: CASSLFPGGTDQPQHF. The DNA of the CDR3 is TGTGCCAGCAGTTTATTTCCAGGGGGTACGGATCAGCCCCAGCATTTT.

This chain uses TRBV2 with TRBJ2-5; 7 nucleotides agree with TRBD2. Losses at the gene ends were 5 bases for V and 4 bases for J; bases not matched to a gene: 22. The germline gives CDR1 SNHLY, CDR2 FYNNEI. The CDR3 totals 19 residues. The CDR3 loop reads CASSLRRQRLWGGVETQYF. CDR3 DNA: TGTGCCAGCAGTCTGCGTCGACAGCGGCTTTGGGGAGGGGTAGAGACCCAGTACTTC. Full variable domain (outside the CDR3, taken from reference TRBV2 and TRBJ2-5): EPEVTQTPSHQVTQMGQEVILRCVPISNHLYFYWYRQILGQKVEFLVSFYNNEISEKSEIFDDQFSVERPDGSNFTLKIRSTKLEDSAMYFCASSLRRQRLWGGVETQYFGPGTRLLVL.

The chain employs TRBV19 and TRBJ1-3; D call uncertain. V was cut by 5 bases and J by 0 bases, with 11 bases left in between. CDR1 LNHDA and CDR2 SQIVND come from the germline V gene (reference sequence). The CDR3 has 15 amino acids. Here the CDR3 DNA reads TGTGCCAGTAGTCCGAATGACCACTCTGGAAACACCATATATTTT. Protein sequence: CASSPNDHSGNTIYF.

The chain employs TRBV6-1 and TRBJ2-7; perhaps TRBD2 as D (7 bases). Germline V CDR1 and CDR2: MNHNS, SASEGT. The CDR3 covers 17 residues. The V gene lost 0 bases and the J gene lost 1 base, with 16 bases spanning the gap. This CDR3 reads CASSEAMMAGASYEQYF. Written as DNA, the CDR3 is TGTGCCAGCAGTGAAGCTATGATGGCGGGGGCGTCCTACGAGCAGTACTTC.

The CDR3 region is CASSVDPAGNEQFF. DNA of the CDR3: TGTGCCAGCAGCGTAGATCCAGCGGGCAATGAGCAGTTCTTC. This chain links TRBV9 with TRBJ2-1; D is possibly TRBD2 (6 bases). Per the germline V gene, CDR1 is SGDLS and CDR2 is YYNGEE. This CDR3 contains 14 residues. The V gene lost 0 bases and the J gene lost 6 bases, with 10 bases spanning the gap.

This clone showed up just once. The V and J genes are TRBV6-6 and TRBJ1-2, with 7 bases fitting TRBD1. Germline lookup yields CDR1 MNHNY and CDR2 SVGAGI (reference sequence). This CDR3 region has 16 residues. The J segment lost 0 bases and the V segment lost 4 bases, leaving 8 bases of the junction unmatched. The CDR3: CASSSLDRTANYGYTF. The CDR3 DNA is TGTGCCAGCAGTTCATTGGACAGGACAGCTAACTATGGCTACACCTTC.

The chain links TRBV27 to TRBJ1-1; the match to TRBD1 covers 7 bases. J gave up 3 bases and V 3 bases, and 4 bases lay outside the gene matches. Germline V gene lookup returns CDR1 MNHEY and CDR2 SMNVEV (reference sequence). The CDR3 consists of 14 residues. The CDR3 here is CASSFRGRDTEAFF. CDR3 nucleotides: TGTGCCAGCAGTTTTAGGGGGCGCGACACTGAAGCTTTCTTT.

The DNA of the CDR3 is TGTGCCAGCAGTTTAGCTTCCGTGTTCCCCAATGAGCAGTTCTTC. Encoded protein: CASSLASVFPNEQFF. This chain joins TRBV27 and TRBJ2-1; D remains ambiguous. Per the germline V gene, CDR1 is MNHEY and CDR2 is SMNVEV (reference sequence). The CDR3 contains 15 residues. With 2 bases removed from V and 6 bases from J, the gap between germline ends came to 14 bases.

The chain has TRBV5-8 and TRBJ1-1; 7 nucleotides line up with TRBD1. V lost 0 bases and J lost 5; bases outside the gene matches: 7. CDR3 size: 15 residues. CDR1 and CDR2 (germline): SGHTS, YDEGEE. As DNA, the CDR3 is TGTGCCAGCAGCTTGGGTGACAGGGTTTGGACTGAAGCTTTCTTT. Amino acids: CASSLGDRVWTEAFF. The entire variable domain, with the rest obtained from reference TRBV5-8 and TRBJ1-1, is as follows: EAGVTQSPTHLIKTRGQQATLRCSPISGHTSVYWYQQALGLGLQFLLWYDEGEERNRGNFPPRFSGRQFPNYSSELNVNALELEDSALYLCASSLGDRVWTEAFFGQGTRLTVV.

A few counts support this clone. The rearrangement uses TRBV11-2 and TRBJ1-6; D perhaps matches TRBD1 (5 bases). Germline CDR1 SGHAT, CDR2 FQNNGV. This CDR3 comprises 14 residues. The V and J ends lost 6 bases and 5 bases respectively, with 11 bases between them. CDR3 sequence (DNA): TGTGCCAGCAGGCCGGGACGGAATAATTCACCCCTCCACTTT. This sequence encodes CASRPGRNNSPLHF.

The CDR3 coding sequence is TGCGCCAGCAGCCAACCAGGCAGGAGCTATGGCTACACCTTC. Translating gives CASSQPGRSYGYTF. V usage is TRBV4-1 and J usage is TRBJ1-2; no definite D call. Trimming stripped 2 bases from V and 4 bases from J, with 11 bases between. The germline V gene has CDR1 MGHRA and CDR2 YSYEKL. The CDR3 consists of 14 residues.

The J gene is TRBJ2-2, the V gene TRBV10-3; D might be TRBD2 (6 bases). The CDR3 is 14 amino acids. The V end was cut by 4 bases, the J end by 6 bases, with 12 bases between. Germline lookup yields CDR1 ENHRY and CDR2 SYGVKD. The CDR3 is CAISGDWGSGELFF. The CDR3 DNA reads TGTGCCATCAGTGGGGACTGGGGGTCCGGGGAGCTGTTTTTT.

This clone was counted only a few times. The rearrangement joins TRBV5-6 to TRBJ1-6; the match to TRBD1 covers 7 bases. CDR3 size: 17 residues. Per germline, CDR1 SGHDT and CDR2 YYEEEE. After removal of 7 bases from V and 11 bases from J, the junction contained 21 bases not matched to a gene. The DNA for the CDR3 is TGTGCCAGCTCCTTAACCACAGGGGTAGGTATAGGAGCACCCCTCCACTTT. This codes for CASSLTTGVGIGAPLHF.